The present entry profiles one T cell receptor beta chain with its context. Antigen specificity is unknown. The data stem from a study of beta chain features in type 1 diabetes. Study-wide results and caveats: Across all four CD4+ subsets, people with type 1 diabetes showed modestly shorter TCRB CDR3s.

Expressed TCRB transcripts were sequenced, since all the RNA that had been isolated was reverse transcribed. Profiling relied on immunoSEQ multiplex PCR, and the TCRdb table lists in-frame clones only, not all of them. The sample shows a few hundred thousand clones, roughly a tenth of them seen only once. This receptor was obtained from a man younger than 30 in good health. The specimen was central memory CD4+ T cells from blood.

DNA for the CDR3: TGTGCCAGCAGCCGGACAGGGAATGGCTACACCTTC. Translated, it gives CASSRTGNGYTF. This rearrangement joins TRBV2 to TRBJ1-2; 8 positions agree with TRBD1. Germline V gene data show CDR1 as SNHLY and CDR2 as FYNNEI. The CDR3 extends over 12 amino acids. V was clipped by 6 bases and J by 6 bases; unmatched bases: 3.